This TCR beta chain originates from a study of blood T cell repertoires in COVID-19. In the original workflow: Reference gene primers were amplified, and this amplification served to estimate nucleated cell counts. The repertoire was sequenced with immunoSEQ multiplex PCR; TCRdb's copy has only in-frame clones and lacks some. V, J and clone size are taken as reported in that table, and D and trimming were inferred from the DNA itself. The table has roughly 180,000 clones, roughly 80% seen once. CDR3 length equals 14 residues. The germline CDR1 and CDR2 sequences are SGHRS and YFSETQ. V lost 4 bases and J lost 4; bases outside the gene matches: 6.

The receptor was isolated from a woman aged 40-49 years with COVID-19, enrolled during active disease. The rearrangement uses TRBV5-1 and TRBJ2-7; 9 positions match TRBD1. What was sequenced was peripheral blood. The chain's CDR3 is CASSRTGEEYEQYF. DNA for the CDR3: TGCGCCAGCAGCAGGACAGGGGAAGAGTACGAGCAGTACTTC.